The 3 T cell receptor beta chains reported below all come from one sample, sequenced in a study of cytomegalovirus exposure and HLA in healthy donors. Using immunoSEQ multiplex PCR, the repertoire was profiled, and TCRdb retains in-frame clones only, with some absent. The table lists about 330,000 clones, roughly 87% of them singletons. Input material: PBMCs. All receptors come from a woman aged 30 to 39 in good health and CMV-seropositive.

J is TRBJ2-7 and V is TRBV6-6; 8 bases match TRBD1. The CDR3 extends over 13 amino acids. V lost 11 bases, J lost 2 bases, and 8 bases stayed unmatched. CDR1 and CDR2 (germline): MNHNY, SVGAGI (reference sequence). In DNA form, the CDR3 reads TGTGCCGCGGGGACAGGCCGGGCCTACGAGCAGTACTTC. As protein: CAAGTGRAYEQYF.

The gene calls are TRBV6-6 and TRBJ1-2; D perhaps matches TRBD1 (5 bases). The CDR3 totals 14 residues. Germline V gene sequence: CDR1 MNHNY, CDR2 SVGAGI (reference sequence). The germline V and J ends were trimmed by 0 bases and 3 bases, with 8 bases remaining between them. The CDR3 spells CASSYSGEDYGYTF. The DNA of the CDR3 is TGTGCCAGCAGTTACTCAGGGGAGGACTATGGCTACACCTTC.

The rearrangement joins TRBV4-2 to TRBJ2-7; D remains unclear. Trimming cost V 3 bases and J 3 bases, with 15 bases left between them. This CDR3 is 15 amino acids long. Germline CDR1 reads LGHNA; CDR2 reads YNFKEQ. CDR3 coding DNA: TGTGCCAGCAGCCATAGTAGTGGTAATTTCTACGAGCAGTACTTC. This translates into CASSHSSGNFYEQYF.